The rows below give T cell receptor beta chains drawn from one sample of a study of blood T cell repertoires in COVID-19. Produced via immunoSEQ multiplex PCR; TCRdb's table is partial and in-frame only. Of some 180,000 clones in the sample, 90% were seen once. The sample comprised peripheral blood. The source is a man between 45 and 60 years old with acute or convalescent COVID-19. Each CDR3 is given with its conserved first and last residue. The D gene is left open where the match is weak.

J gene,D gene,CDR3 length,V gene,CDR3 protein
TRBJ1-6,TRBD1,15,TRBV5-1,CASSQEGARGSPLHF
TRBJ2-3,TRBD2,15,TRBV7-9,CASSLTSGRTDTQYF
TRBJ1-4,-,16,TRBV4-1,CASSQGGGRVNEKLFF
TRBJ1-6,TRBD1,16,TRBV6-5,CASSYRTGTNNSPLHF
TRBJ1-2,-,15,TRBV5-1,CASSLSGTFNYGYTF
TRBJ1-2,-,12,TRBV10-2,CASSDGGYGYTF
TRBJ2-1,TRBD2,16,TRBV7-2,CASSSLAGLAGKEQFF
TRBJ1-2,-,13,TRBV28,CASSLSRNYGYTF
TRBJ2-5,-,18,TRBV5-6,CASSAPLAGQHTQETQYF
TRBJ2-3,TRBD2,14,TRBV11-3,CASSARGGTDTQYF
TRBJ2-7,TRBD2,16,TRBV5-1,CASSSRLAGGSGEQYF
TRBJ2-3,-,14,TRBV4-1,CASSQVEVPDTQYF
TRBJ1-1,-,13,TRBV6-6,CASIRQGNTEAFF
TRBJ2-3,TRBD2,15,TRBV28,CASSLGGGSTDTQYF
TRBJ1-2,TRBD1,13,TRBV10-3,CAISENRGNGYTF
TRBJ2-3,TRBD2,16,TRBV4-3,CASSQELRGSTDTQYF
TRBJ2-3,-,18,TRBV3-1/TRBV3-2,CASSQDLPGWAHTDTQYF
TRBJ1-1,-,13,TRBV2,CASSNQGNTEAFF
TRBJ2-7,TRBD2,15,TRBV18,CASSPRSSGSIEQYF
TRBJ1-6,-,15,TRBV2,CASTDQVSGGSPLHF
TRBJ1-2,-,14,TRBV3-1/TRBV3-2,CASSYLGRGSGYTF
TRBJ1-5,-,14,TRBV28,CASTTPGQIQPQHF
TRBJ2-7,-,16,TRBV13,CASSLAQGGPTYEQYF
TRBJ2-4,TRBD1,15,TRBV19,CASSGTGLAKNIQYF
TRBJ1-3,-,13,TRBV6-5,CASKPSSGNTIYF
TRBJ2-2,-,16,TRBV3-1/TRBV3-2,CASSQEWRGVSGELFF
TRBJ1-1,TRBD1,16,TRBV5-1,CASSPTLDRGLTEAFF
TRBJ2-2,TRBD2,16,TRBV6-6,CASSSLAGDLTGELFF
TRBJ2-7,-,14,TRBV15,CATSRGRSDYEQYF
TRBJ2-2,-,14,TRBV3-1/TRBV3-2,CASSHSTSAGELFF
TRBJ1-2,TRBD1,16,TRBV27,CASSFARQGTGYGYTF
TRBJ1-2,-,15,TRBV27,CASSYQATGGYGYTF
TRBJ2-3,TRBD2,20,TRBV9,CASSHSLGTSGGHSTDTQYF
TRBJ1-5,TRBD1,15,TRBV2,CASSEAPAGQGPQHF
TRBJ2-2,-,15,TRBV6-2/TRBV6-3,CASSLGRVRGGELFF
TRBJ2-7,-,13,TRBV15,CATSRARNYEQYF
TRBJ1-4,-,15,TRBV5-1,CASSLETATNEKLFF
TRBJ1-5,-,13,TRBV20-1,CSASSGANQPQHF
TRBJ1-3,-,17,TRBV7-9,CASSQTAGRTSGNTIYF